These 10 T cell receptor beta chains came from one sample sequenced in a study of regulatory T cells in long-lasting Graves disease. Through Arm-PCR of CDR3 regions and iRepertoire HTBI primers, TCR beta libraries were built. TCRdb fed the multiplex PCR reads into MiXCR, producing one record per CDR3 protein. The sample consists of 500,000 or so distinct CDR3 sequences, 15% to 20% of them appearing once. Noted time point: newly diagnosed GD, antithyroid drugs for less than 3 months. Extracted PBMC RNA gave rise to the TCR library. The same sample was also used in a study of T cells in Graves' hyperthyroidism and ophthalmopathy.

The sequencing used peripheral blood mononuclear cells (PBMCs), collected at new diagnosis, from a patient treated with antithyroid drugs. The receptors here all came from a man in his forties with Graves disease.

The gene calls are TRBV12-3 or TRBV12-4 and TRBJ1-3, with a weak D call TRBD1 (6 bases). The CDR3 runs 15 residues. V gave up 7 bases and J gave up 4 bases, with 17 bases separating them. CDR3: CASIPTGTPGNTIYF. The CDR3 DNA reads as TGTGCCAGCATCCCGACCGGGACACCCGGAAACACCATATATTTT.

This clonotype was seen ten or more times. The V gene is TRBV2, the J gene TRBJ2-2; possibly TRBD2 for D (6 bases). V was cut by 6 bases and J by 4 bases, with 12 bases left in between. The CDR3 sequence is 14 residues long. CDR1 SNHLY and CDR2 FYNNEI come from the germline V gene. The CDR3, as DNA: TGTGCCAGCAGCTCCCGGGAGACCACCGGGGAGCTGTTTTTT. This gives the protein CASSSRETTGELFF.

V is TRBV10-3 and J is TRBJ1-5; 8 bases agree with TRBD1. The length of the CDR3 is 15 residues. CDR1 and CDR2 from the germline V gene are ENHRY and SYGVKD. V was pared by 6 bases and J by 2 bases, with 6 bases of the junction left unmatched. The CDR3 loop reads CAIREDRERNQPQHF. CDR3 DNA sequence: TGTGCCATCAGGGAGGACAGGGAACGCAATCAGCCCCAGCATTTT.

With regard to this clonotype: This sequence may be a read error, since a much larger clone differs from it by one base. V usage is TRBV6-1 and J usage is TRBJ2-5; 11 bases are a match to TRBD2. The CDR3 consists of 14 residues. CDR1 MNHNS and CDR2 SASEGT come from the germline V gene. V lost 5 bases, J lost 11 bases, and 10 bases stayed unmatched. In DNA form, the CDR3 reads TGTGCCAGCAGTACTAGCGGGAGCCCCAATGAGCAGTACTTC. Its translation is CASSTSGSPNEQYF.

The rearrangement joins TRBV2 to TRBJ2-3; TRBD2 matches at 9 bases. CDR3 size: 16 residues. Germline loops: CDR1 SNHLY, CDR2 FYNNEI. The ends lost 4 bases at V and 3 bases at J; junction bases unmatched: 8. The CDR3 nucleotides are TGTGCCAGCAGTGGAGGTATAGCGGGAGTGACAGATACGCAGTATTTT. Protein product: CASSGGIAGVTDTQYF. Supplemented by reference TRBV2 and TRBJ2-3, the full variable domain reads EPEVTQTPSHQVTQMGQEVILRCVPISNHLYFYWYRQILGQKVEFLVSFYNNEISEKSEIFDDQFSVERPDGSNFTLKIRSTKLEDSAMYFCASSGGIAGVTDTQYFGPGTRLTVL.

This clonotype was counted many times. This rearrangement joins TRBV6-5 to TRBJ2-7, with D perhaps matching TRBD2 (6 bases). V lost 4 bases and J 7 bases, leaving 20 bases between the germline ends. There are 15 residues in the CDR3. Germline CDR1 is MNHEY and CDR2 is SVGAGI. The CDR3 reads CASSSGLSRSWEQYF. Here the CDR3 DNA reads TGTGCCAGCAGTTCCGGACTATCACGGAGTTGGGAGCAGTACTTC.

This clonotype came up many times. The chain combines TRBV11-2 with TRBJ2-3; TRBD1 matches at 10 bases. CDR3 length: 16 residues. Germline CDR1 SGHAT, CDR2 FQNNGV. Trimming at V came to 3 bases and at J to 6 bases, leaving 9 bases not matched to a gene. The CDR3 protein is CASSFLRDRGGDTQYF. For the CDR3, the DNA is TGTGCCAGCAGCTTCCTCCGGGACAGGGGTGGGGATACGCAGTATTTT.

This clonotype appeared many times. This chain connects TRBV11-2 to TRBJ2-5; TRBD2 is a possible D gene (5 bases). This CDR3 has 13 residues. Germline V CDR1 and CDR2: SGHAT, FQNNGV. The ends were cut back, 3 bases at V and 7 bases at J, with 12 bases in the middle. CDR3 in DNA: TGTGCCAGCAGCTTGGAAAATCGGGGGACCCAGTACTTC. Its translation: CASSLENRGTQYF.

The table lists this clonotype with many counts. This rearrangement joins TRBV28 to TRBJ2-7, with no clear D. The CDR3 is 13 residues long. Germline V CDR1 and CDR2: MDHEN, SYDVKM. V lost 5 bases and J lost 6, with 14 bases in between. The CDR3 nucleotides are TGTGCCAGCAGTCGCACGCTGCGCCGCGAGCAGTACTTC. Translation: CASSRTLRREQYF.

The chain recombines TRBV20-1 with TRBJ1-2; D might be TRBD1 (6 bases). Germline V lookup: CDR1 DFQATT, CDR2 SNEGSKA (reference sequence). The CDR3 extends over 14 amino acids. Deletions cut 3 bases from V and 4 bases from J, with 15 bases between. The CDR3 nucleotides are TGCAGTGCTAGTCTTGGGGACAATATCTATGGCTACACCTTC. This gives the protein CSASLGDNIYGYTF.